This T cell receptor (beta chain) emerged from a study of T-cell reconstitution after alpha-beta-depleted transplantation in children. Preparation of the TCRbeta library used unique molecular identifiers. TCRdb ran MiXCR on the PCR reads and lists one entry per CDR3 protein. Of some 640,000 distinct CDR3 sequences listed, 16% were seen once; the top ten hold approximately 1%. At least ten counts were recorded for this clonotype. Material: PBMCs from the stem cell graft donor, obtained from the stem cell graft. This receptor was obtained from a human donor who donated a stem cell graft to a child with acute myeloid leukemia.

For the CDR3, the DNA is TGTGCCAGCAGTTATCGACAGGGAAGGGTTGGTTATGGCTACACCTTC. Translation: CASSYRQGRVGYGYTF. This chain uses TRBV6-5 with TRBJ1-2; TRBD1 aligns across 7 bases. This CDR3 is 16 amino acids long. The germline V gene encodes CDR1 MNHEY and CDR2 SVGAGI. The junction had 12 bases not matched to a gene; V was cut back by 3 bases and J by 5 bases.